This T cell receptor beta chain was captured by sequencing in a study of blood T cell repertoires in COVID-19. Study as a whole: Spain, Italy and the United States supplied samples that represented acute and convalescent COVID-19. T cells, B-cell-depleted T cells, or PBMCs provided the cDNA or gDNA that served as material.

As handled by the study authors: Amplification with reference gene primers provided the estimates of nucleated cell counts. Using immunoSEQ multiplex PCR, the repertoire was profiled, and TCRdb retains in-frame clones only, with some absent. The V and J calls and the clone size are those of that table, but D and trimming were determined from the DNA. Of fewer than 35,000 clones detected, around 90% appear once; the ten largest clones hold over 4.5%. This CDR3 is 15 amino acids long. Germline CDR1 is LGHDT and CDR2 is YNNKEL (reference sequence). Unmatched junction bases numbered 8, after V lost 7 bases and J lost 4 bases.

J is TRBJ2-5 and V is TRBV3-1 (or the pseudogene TRBV3-2), with 11 bases fitting TRBD2. The clonotype comes from a man in his sixties or seventies with active COVID-19. Input material: peripheral blood. The chain's CDR3 is CASNLAGGQRETQYF. The CDR3 DNA is TGTGCCAGCAACCTAGCGGGGGGTCAACGAGAGACCCAGTACTTC.